A selection of T cell receptor beta chains follows, all from one sample in a study of blood T cell repertoires in COVID-19. Using immunoSEQ multiplex PCR, the repertoire was profiled, and TCRdb retains in-frame clones only, with some absent. The sample includes roughly 250,000 clones, around 83% of them seen just once. Sequenced input: peripheral blood. These receptors were taken from an older woman with active or convalescent COVID-19. CDR3s include the opening cysteine and the closing phenylalanine or tryptophan. A D gene is named only where the DNA matches it firmly. Where a row states a size, it is once, few, many or the class of an expanded clone; other rows omit it.

v_call: TRBV19
j_call: TRBJ1-2
d_call: .
clone_size: .
cdr3_aa: CASSITGDYGYTF
cdr3_nt: TGTGCCAGTAGTATTACAGGCGATTATGGCTACACCTTC

v_call: TRBV10-2
j_call: TRBJ1-6
d_call: TRBD1
clone_size: .
cdr3_aa: CASRGGTGGSNSPLHF
cdr3_nt: TGCGCCAGCAGGGGAGGGACAGGGGGCTCTAATTCACCCCTCCACTTT

v_call: TRBV27
j_call: TRBJ1-5
d_call: .
clone_size: few
cdr3_aa: CASSSQGRQPQHF
cdr3_nt: TGTGCCAGCAGTTCGCAGGGTCGCCAGCCCCAGCATTTT

v_call: TRBV5-6
j_call: TRBJ1-6
d_call: .
clone_size: few
cdr3_aa: CASSPRWIGTINNSPLHF
cdr3_nt: TGTGCCAGCAGCCCCAGGTGGATAGGCACCATTAATAATTCACCCCTCCACTTT

v_call: TRBV29-1
j_call: TRBJ2-7
d_call: TRBD1
clone_size: once
cdr3_aa: CSVGTGGWTPSEQYF
cdr3_nt: TGCAGCGTCGGTACAGGGGGTTGGACCCCTTCCGAGCAGTACTTC

v_call: TRBV29-1
j_call: TRBJ1-2
d_call: TRBD1
clone_size: .
cdr3_aa: CSVSGGNGYTF
cdr3_nt: TGCAGCGTTTCAGGGGGCAATGGCTACACCTTC

v_call: TRBV10-3
j_call: TRBJ1-2
d_call: TRBD1
clone_size: .
cdr3_aa: CAIRGQSYGYTF
cdr3_nt: TGTGCCATCAGGGGACAGTCCTATGGCTACACCTTC

v_call: TRBV4-1
j_call: TRBJ2-7
d_call: TRBD1
clone_size: few
cdr3_aa: CASSQSTGTGDIEQYF
cdr3_nt: TGCGCCAGCAGCCAATCGACCGGGACAGGGGACATCGAGCAGTACTTC

v_call: TRBV5-4
j_call: TRBJ2-7
d_call: TRBD2
clone_size: .
cdr3_aa: CASSYSGGGYEQYF
cdr3_nt: TGTGCCAGCAGCTATAGCGGGGGTGGTTACGAGCAGTACTTC

v_call: TRBV6-5
j_call: TRBJ1-3
d_call: .
clone_size: few
cdr3_aa: CASSSTIAKGNTIYF
cdr3_nt: TGTGCCAGCAGTTCTACAATAGCAAAAGGAAACACCATATATTTT

v_call: TRBV18
j_call: TRBJ1-2
d_call: .
clone_size: .
cdr3_aa: CASSQTTANYGYTF
cdr3_nt: TGTGCCAGCTCTCAAACGACAGCCAACTATGGCTACACCTTC

v_call: TRBV15
j_call: TRBJ1-1
d_call: .
clone_size: .
cdr3_aa: CATSRDRDVNTEAFF
cdr3_nt: TGTGCCACCAGCAGAGACAGGGATGTGAACACTGAAGCTTTCTTT

v_call: TRBV27
j_call: TRBJ2-3
d_call: TRBD2
clone_size: .
cdr3_aa: CASSFKGLRSPRSTDTQYF
cdr3_nt: TGTGCCAGCAGTTTTAAGGGACTACGGTCCCCAAGAAGCACAGATACGCAGTATTTT

v_call: TRBV12-3/TRBV12-4
j_call: TRBJ1-1
d_call: .
clone_size: .
cdr3_aa: CASSAWEDAEAFF
cdr3_nt: TGTGCCAGCAGCGCTTGGGAGGACGCTGAAGCTTTCTTT

v_call: TRBV9
j_call: TRBJ2-1
d_call: TRBD2
clone_size: .
cdr3_aa: CASSYGTSGGYNEQFF
cdr3_nt: TGTGCCAGCAGCTATGGGACTAGCGGGGGCTACAATGAGCAGTTCTTC

v_call: TRBV11-3
j_call: TRBJ1-2
d_call: TRBD1
clone_size: .
cdr3_aa: CASSPRQGAPIYGYTF
cdr3_nt: TGTGCCAGCAGCCCCAGACAGGGGGCGCCAATATATGGCTACACCTTC

v_call: TRBV7-9
j_call: TRBJ1-4
d_call: .
clone_size: .
cdr3_aa: CASSPLTATNEKLFF
cdr3_nt: TGTGCCAGCAGCCCCTTGACAGCAACTAATGAAAAACTGTTTTTT

v_call: TRBV27
j_call: TRBJ1-5
d_call: .
clone_size: .
cdr3_aa: CASSLSWAGGPPQHF
cdr3_nt: TGTGCCAGCAGTTTATCCTGGGCCGGAGGGCCGCCCCAGCATTTT

v_call: TRBV3-1/TRBV3-2
j_call: TRBJ1-1
d_call: TRBD1
clone_size: .
cdr3_aa: CASSLRTGGNTEAFF
cdr3_nt: TGTGCCAGCAGCCTTCGGACAGGGGGGAACACTGAAGCTTTCTTT

v_call: TRBV19
j_call: TRBJ2-2
d_call: .
clone_size: .
cdr3_aa: CASTPRQVSLTGELFF
cdr3_nt: TGTGCCAGTACCCCGAGACAGGTCTCCCTCACCGGGGAGCTGTTTTTT

v_call: TRBV10-3
j_call: TRBJ1-5
d_call: .
clone_size: .
cdr3_aa: CAISEQGGFEPQHF
cdr3_nt: TGTGCCATCAGTGAACAGGGAGGGTTCGAGCCCCAGCATTTT

v_call: TRBV3-1/TRBV3-2
j_call: TRBJ1-5
d_call: .
clone_size: .
cdr3_aa: CASSQVWGPRPQHF
cdr3_nt: TGTGCCAGCAGCCAAGTTTGGGGGCCGCGGCCCCAGCATTTT

v_call: TRBV19
j_call: TRBJ1-3
d_call: .
clone_size: .
cdr3_aa: CASSPYRAFFGGSGNTIYF
cdr3_nt: TGTGCCAGTAGTCCGTACAGGGCATTCTTCGGAGGTTCTGGAAACACCATATATTTT

v_call: TRBV5-1
j_call: TRBJ2-7
d_call: .
clone_size: few
cdr3_aa: CASSLGTTTYEQYF
cdr3_nt: TGCGCCAGCAGCTTGGGAACTACTACTTACGAGCAGTACTTC

v_call: TRBV5-1
j_call: TRBJ1-3
d_call: TRBD1
clone_size: .
cdr3_aa: CASSRGQGASGNTIYF
cdr3_nt: TGCGCCAGCAGCCGGGGACAGGGGGCTTCTGGAAACACCATATATTTT

v_call: TRBV7-2
j_call: TRBJ1-5
d_call: .
clone_size: few
cdr3_aa: CASSLQGIGNQPQHF
cdr3_nt: TGTGCCAGCAGCTTACAGGGTATCGGCAATCAGCCCCAGCATTTT

v_call: TRBV5-1
j_call: TRBJ2-2
d_call: .
clone_size: .
cdr3_aa: CASSLTGNTGELFF
cdr3_nt: TGCGCCAGCAGCCTGACAGGGAACACCGGGGAGCTGTTTTTT

v_call: TRBV29-1
j_call: TRBJ2-2
d_call: .
clone_size: .
cdr3_aa: CSVWGLTGELFF
cdr3_nt: TGCAGCGTTTGGGGGCTAACCGGGGAGCTGTTTTTT

v_call: TRBV6-2/TRBV6-3
j_call: TRBJ1-3
d_call: .
clone_size: .
cdr3_aa: CASSYLWSSGNTIYF
cdr3_nt: TGTGCCAGCAGTTACCTATGGAGCTCTGGAAACACCATATATTTT

v_call: TRBV6-6
j_call: TRBJ1-4
d_call: .
clone_size: .
cdr3_aa: CASSRQGATNEKLFF
cdr3_nt: TGTGCCAGCAGCCGCCAGGGTGCAACTAATGAAAAACTGTTTTTT

v_call: TRBV5-5
j_call: TRBJ2-7
d_call: TRBD1
clone_size: .
cdr3_aa: CASSFIPGQGDEQYF
cdr3_nt: TGTGCCAGCAGCTTTATACCGGGACAGGGGGACGAGCAGTACTTC

v_call: TRBV7-2
j_call: TRBJ2-3
d_call: TRBD2
clone_size: .
cdr3_aa: CASSSALSGGRRTDTQYF
cdr3_nt: TGTGCCAGCAGCTCCGCCTTGAGCGGGGGGCGGCGGACAGATACGCAGTATTTT

v_call: TRBV5-6
j_call: TRBJ1-1
d_call: .
clone_size: .
cdr3_aa: CASSQDWNTEAFF
cdr3_nt: TGTGCCAGCAGCCAGGACTGGAACACTGAAGCTTTCTTT

v_call: TRBV5-6
j_call: TRBJ2-7
d_call: TRBD1
clone_size: .
cdr3_aa: CASSSTGFNEQYF
cdr3_nt: TGTGCCAGCAGCTCGACAGGGTTCAACGAGCAGTACTTC

v_call: TRBV29-1
j_call: TRBJ2-7
d_call: TRBD1
clone_size: .
cdr3_aa: CSVGTGGGEQYF
cdr3_nt: TGCAGCGTCGGGACAGGGGGCGGTGAGCAGTACTTC

v_call: TRBV5-1
j_call: TRBJ2-1
d_call: TRBD2
clone_size: once
cdr3_aa: CASTHEGTSSYNEQFF
cdr3_nt: TGCGCCAGCACTCATGAGGGGACTAGCTCCTACAATGAGCAGTTCTTC

v_call: TRBV4-1
j_call: TRBJ2-7
d_call: TRBD1
clone_size: .
cdr3_aa: CASSAGTWSFGTGVRYEQYF
cdr3_nt: TGCGCCAGCAGCGCCGGGACATGGTCTTTCGGGACAGGGGTAAGGTACGAGCAGTACTTC

v_call: TRBV5-1
j_call: TRBJ1-4
d_call: .
clone_size: once
cdr3_aa: CASSLDFSNEKLFF
cdr3_nt: TGCGCCAGCAGCTTGGACTTCTCTAATGAAAAACTGTTTTTT

v_call: TRBV7-9
j_call: TRBJ2-3
d_call: .
clone_size: .
cdr3_aa: CASSAARSGPSSADTQYF
cdr3_nt: TGTGCCAGCAGCGCAGCCCGGAGCGGACCGTCTTCCGCAGATACGCAGTATTTT

v_call: TRBV29-1
j_call: TRBJ1-4
d_call: TRBD1
clone_size: .
cdr3_aa: CSVRQGSIGEKLFF
cdr3_nt: TGCAGCGTCCGACAGGGAAGTATTGGTGAAAAACTGTTTTTT

v_call: TRBV19
j_call: TRBJ1-6
d_call: .
clone_size: .
cdr3_aa: CASSMGTPINSPLHF
cdr3_nt: TGTGCCAGTAGTATGGGGACACCGATTAATTCACCCCTCCACTTT